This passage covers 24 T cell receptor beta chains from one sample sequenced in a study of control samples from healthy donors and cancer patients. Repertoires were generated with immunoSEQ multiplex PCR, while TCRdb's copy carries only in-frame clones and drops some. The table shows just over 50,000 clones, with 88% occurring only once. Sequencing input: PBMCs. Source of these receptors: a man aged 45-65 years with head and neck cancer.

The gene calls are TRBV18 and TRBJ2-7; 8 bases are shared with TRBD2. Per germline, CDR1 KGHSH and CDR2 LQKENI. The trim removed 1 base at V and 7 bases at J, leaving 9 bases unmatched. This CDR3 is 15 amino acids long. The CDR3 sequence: CASSPLRTGGEEQYF. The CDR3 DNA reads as TGTGCCAGCTCACCACTGAGGACCGGGGGGGAGGAGCAGTACTTC.

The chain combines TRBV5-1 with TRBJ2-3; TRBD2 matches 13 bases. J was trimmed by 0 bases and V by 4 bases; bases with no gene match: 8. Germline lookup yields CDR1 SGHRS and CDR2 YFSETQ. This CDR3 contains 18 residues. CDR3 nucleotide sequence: TGCGCCAGCAGCCAGGGACTAGCGGGATCCACTAGCACAGATACGCAGTATTTT. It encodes CASSQGLAGSTSTDTQYF.

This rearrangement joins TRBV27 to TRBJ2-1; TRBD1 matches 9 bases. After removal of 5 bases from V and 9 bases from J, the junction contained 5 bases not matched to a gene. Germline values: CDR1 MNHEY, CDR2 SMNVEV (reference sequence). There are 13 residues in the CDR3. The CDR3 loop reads CASSNRQGGEQFF. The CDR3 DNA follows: TGTGCCAGCAGTAACCGACAGGGGGGTGAGCAGTTCTTC.

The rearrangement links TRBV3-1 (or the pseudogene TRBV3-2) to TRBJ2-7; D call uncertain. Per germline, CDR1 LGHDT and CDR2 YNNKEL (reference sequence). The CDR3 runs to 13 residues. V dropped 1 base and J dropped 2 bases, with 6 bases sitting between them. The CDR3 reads CASSQGVTYEQYF. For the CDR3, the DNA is TGTGCCAGCAGCCAAGGGGTTACCTACGAGCAGTACTTC.

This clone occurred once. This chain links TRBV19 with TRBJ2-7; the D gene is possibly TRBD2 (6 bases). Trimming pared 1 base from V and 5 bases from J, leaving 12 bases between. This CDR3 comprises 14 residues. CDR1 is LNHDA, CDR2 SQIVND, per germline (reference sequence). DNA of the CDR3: TGTGCCAGTAGTATAGTTGCGGGGTACCACGAGCAGTACTTC. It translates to CASSIVAGYHEQYF.

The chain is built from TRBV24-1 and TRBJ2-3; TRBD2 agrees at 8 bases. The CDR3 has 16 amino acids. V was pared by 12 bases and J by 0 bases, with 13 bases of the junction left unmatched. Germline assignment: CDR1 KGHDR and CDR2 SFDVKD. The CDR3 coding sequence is TGTGCCCCCGGCCCTGATAGCGGGGAGAGCACAGATACGCAGTATTTT. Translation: CAPGPDSGESTDTQYF.

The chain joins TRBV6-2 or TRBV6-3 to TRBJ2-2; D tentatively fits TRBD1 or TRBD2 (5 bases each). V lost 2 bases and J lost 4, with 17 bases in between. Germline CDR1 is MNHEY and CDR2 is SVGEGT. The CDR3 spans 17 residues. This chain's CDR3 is CASSYPQGPTPTGELFF. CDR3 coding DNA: TGTGCCAGCAGTTACCCCCAGGGACCAACACCCACCGGGGAGCTGTTTTTT.

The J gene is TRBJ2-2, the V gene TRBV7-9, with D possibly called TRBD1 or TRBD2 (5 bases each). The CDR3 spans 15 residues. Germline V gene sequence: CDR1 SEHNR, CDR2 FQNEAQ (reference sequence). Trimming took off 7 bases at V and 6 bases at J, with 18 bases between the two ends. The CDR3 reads CASNPGFGGPGELFF. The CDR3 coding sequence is TGTGCCAGCAACCCGGGATTTGGGGGACCCGGGGAGCTGTTTTTT. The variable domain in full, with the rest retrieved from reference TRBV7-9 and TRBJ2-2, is DTGVSQNPRHKITKRGQNVTFRCDPISEHNRLYWYRQTLGQGPEFLTYFQNEAQLEKSRLLSDRFSAERPKGSFSTLEIQRTEQGDSAMYLCASNPGFGGPGELFFGEGSRLTVL.

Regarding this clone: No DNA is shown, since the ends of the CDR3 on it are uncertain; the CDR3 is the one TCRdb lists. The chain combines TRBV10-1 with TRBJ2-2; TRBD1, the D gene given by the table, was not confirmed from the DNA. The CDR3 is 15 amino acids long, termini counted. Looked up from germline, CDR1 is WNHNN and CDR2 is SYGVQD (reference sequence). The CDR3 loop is CARENGTGRPGSCFF.

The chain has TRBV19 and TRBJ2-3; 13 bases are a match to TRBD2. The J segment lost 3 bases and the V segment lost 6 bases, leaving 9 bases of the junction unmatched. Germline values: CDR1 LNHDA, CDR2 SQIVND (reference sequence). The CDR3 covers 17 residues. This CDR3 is CASSPTSGGAATDTQYF. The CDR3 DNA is TGTGCCAGTAGCCCCACTAGCGGGGGGGCTGCTACAGATACGCAGTATTTT.

Here the CDR3 DNA reads TGTGCCAGCAGCTCTAGCGGGGGAGGCACAGATACGCAGTATTTT. Translation gives CASSSSGGGTDTQYF. The J gene is TRBJ2-3, the V gene TRBV7-8; 10 bases match TRBD2. Per germline, CDR1 SGHVS and CDR2 FQNEAQ. The CDR3 loop spans 15 amino acids. The ends lost 4 bases at V and 1 base at J; junction bases unmatched: 2.

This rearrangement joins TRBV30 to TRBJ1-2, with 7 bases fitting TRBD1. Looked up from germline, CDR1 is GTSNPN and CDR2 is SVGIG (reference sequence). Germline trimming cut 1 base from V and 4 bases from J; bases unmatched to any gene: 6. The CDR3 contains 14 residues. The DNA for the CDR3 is TGTGCCTGGAGTGCAATCGGGACAGTCTATGGCTACACCTTC. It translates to CAWSAIGTVYGYTF.

The CDR3 loop reads CASSSGQGPSTDTQYF. CDR3 in DNA: TGTGCCAGCAGCTCTGGACAGGGGCCTAGCACAGATACGCAGTATTTT. This chain connects TRBV7-9 to TRBJ2-3, with 9 bases that match TRBD1. The CDR3 extends over 16 amino acids. Germline values: CDR1 SEHNR, CDR2 FQNEAQ (reference sequence). V dropped 4 bases and J dropped 0; count of bases not matched to a gene: 5. Drawing the rest from reference TRBV7-9 and TRBJ2-3, the complete variable domain is DTGVSQNPRHKITKRGQNVTFRCDPISEHNRLYWYRQTLGQGPEFLTYFQNEAQLEKSRLLSDRFSAERPKGSFSTLEIQRTEQGDSAMYLCASSSGQGPSTDTQYFGPGTRLTVL.

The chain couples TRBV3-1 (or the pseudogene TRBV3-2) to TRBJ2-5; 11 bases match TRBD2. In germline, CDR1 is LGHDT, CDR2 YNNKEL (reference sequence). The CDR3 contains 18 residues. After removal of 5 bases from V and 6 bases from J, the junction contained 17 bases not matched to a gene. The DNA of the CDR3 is TGTGCCAGCAGCTCAAGTGGTGGTAGCGGGGGGGCGTGGCAGACCCAGTACTTC. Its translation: CASSSSGGSGGAWQTQYF.

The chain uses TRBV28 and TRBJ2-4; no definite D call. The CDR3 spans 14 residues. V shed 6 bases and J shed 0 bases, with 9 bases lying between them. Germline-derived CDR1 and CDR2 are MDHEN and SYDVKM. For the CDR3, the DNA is TGTGCCAGCAGCCACACGATAGCCAAAAACATTCAGTACTTC. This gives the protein CASSHTIAKNIQYF.

The CDR3 DNA is TGTGCCAGCAGGCGCGGAGTTGGCAATCAGCCCCAGCATTTT. It codes for CASRRGVGNQPQHF. The J gene is TRBJ1-5, the V gene TRBV6-5, with D unresolved. Germline V gene lookup returns CDR1 MNHEY and CDR2 SVGAGI. This CDR3 comprises 14 residues. V was cut by 6 bases and J by 2 bases, with 11 bases left in between.

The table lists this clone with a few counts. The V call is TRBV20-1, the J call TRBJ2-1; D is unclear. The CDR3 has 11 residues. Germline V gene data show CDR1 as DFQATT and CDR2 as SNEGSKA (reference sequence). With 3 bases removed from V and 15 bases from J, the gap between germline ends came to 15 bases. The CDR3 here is CSASTPRQSFF. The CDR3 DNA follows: TGCAGTGCTAGTACTCCAAGGCAGTCGTTCTTC.

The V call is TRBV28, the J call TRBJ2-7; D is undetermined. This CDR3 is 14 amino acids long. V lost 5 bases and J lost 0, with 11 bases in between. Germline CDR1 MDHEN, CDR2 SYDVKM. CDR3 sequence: CASSRSAISYEQYF. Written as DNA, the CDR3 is TGTGCCAGCAGTCGTAGTGCCATCTCCTACGAGCAGTACTTC. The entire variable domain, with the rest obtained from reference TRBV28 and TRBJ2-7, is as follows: DVKVTQSSRYLVKRTGEKVFLECVQDMDHENMFWYRQDPGLGLRLIYFSYDVKMKEKGDIPEGYSVSREKKERFSLILESASTNQTSMYLCASSRSAISYEQYFGPGTRLTVT.

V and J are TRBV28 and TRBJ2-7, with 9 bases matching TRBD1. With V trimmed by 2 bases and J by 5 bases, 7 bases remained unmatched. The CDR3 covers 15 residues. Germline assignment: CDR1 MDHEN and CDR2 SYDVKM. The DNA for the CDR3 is TGTGCCAGCAGTTTAACCCGGGACAGGGTCCACGAGCAGTACTTC. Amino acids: CASSLTRDRVHEQYF. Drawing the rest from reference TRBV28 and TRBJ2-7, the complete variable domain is DVKVTQSSRYLVKRTGEKVFLECVQDMDHENMFWYRQDPGLGLRLIYFSYDVKMKEKGDIPEGYSVSREKKERFSLILESASTNQTSMYLCASSLTRDRVHEQYFGPGTRLTVT.

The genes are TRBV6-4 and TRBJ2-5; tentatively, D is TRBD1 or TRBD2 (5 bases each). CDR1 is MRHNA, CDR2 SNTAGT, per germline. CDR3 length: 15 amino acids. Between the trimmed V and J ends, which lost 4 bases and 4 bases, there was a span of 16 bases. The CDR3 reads CASSVSGEGPETQYF. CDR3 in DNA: TGTGCCAGCAGTGTCTCGGGTGAGGGACCAGAGACCCAGTACTTC.

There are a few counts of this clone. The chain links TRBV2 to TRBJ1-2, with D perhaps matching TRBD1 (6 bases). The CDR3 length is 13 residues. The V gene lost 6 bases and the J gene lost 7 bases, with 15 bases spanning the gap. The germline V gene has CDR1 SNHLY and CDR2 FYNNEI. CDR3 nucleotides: TGTGCCAGCAGCGGGGTGGGGGCACTTGGCTACACCTTC. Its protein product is CASSGVGALGYTF.

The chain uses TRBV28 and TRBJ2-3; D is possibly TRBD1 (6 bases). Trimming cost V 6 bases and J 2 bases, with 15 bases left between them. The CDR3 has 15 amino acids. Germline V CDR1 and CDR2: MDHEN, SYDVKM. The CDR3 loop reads CASSPPTGLTDTQYF. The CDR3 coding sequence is TGTGCCAGCAGCCCTCCGACAGGACTCACAGATACGCAGTATTTT.

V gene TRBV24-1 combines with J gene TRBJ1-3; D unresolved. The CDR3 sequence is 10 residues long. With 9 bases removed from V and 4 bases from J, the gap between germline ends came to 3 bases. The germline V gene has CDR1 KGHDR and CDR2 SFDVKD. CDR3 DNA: TGTGCCACCGCCGGAAACACCATATATTTT. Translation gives CATAGNTIYF.

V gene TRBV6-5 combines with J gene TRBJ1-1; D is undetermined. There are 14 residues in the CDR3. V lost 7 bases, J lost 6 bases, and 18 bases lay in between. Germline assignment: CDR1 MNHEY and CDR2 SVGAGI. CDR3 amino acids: CASTQTPEVAEAFF. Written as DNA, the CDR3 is TGTGCCAGCACCCAGACCCCGGAGGTGGCTGAAGCTTTCTTT.